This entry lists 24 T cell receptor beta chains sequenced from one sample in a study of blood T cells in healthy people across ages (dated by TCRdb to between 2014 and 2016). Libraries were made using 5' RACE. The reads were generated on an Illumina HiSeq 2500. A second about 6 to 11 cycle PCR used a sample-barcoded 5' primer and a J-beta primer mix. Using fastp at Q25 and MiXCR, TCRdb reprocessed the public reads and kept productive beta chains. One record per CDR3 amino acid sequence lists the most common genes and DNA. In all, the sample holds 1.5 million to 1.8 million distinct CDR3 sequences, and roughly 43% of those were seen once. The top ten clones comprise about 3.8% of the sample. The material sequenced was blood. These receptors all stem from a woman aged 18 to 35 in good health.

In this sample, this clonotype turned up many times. The CDR3 DNA is TGTGCCAGCAGTCGGGAAAACGTAGGTGGATCAGATACGCAGTATTTT. Translating it yields CASSRENVGGSDTQYF. The chain couples TRBV6-2 or TRBV6-3 to TRBJ2-3; the D gene is possibly TRBD2 (5 bases). This CDR3 contains 16 residues. Looked up from germline, CDR1 is MNHEY and CDR2 is SVGEGT. Trimming left V 5 bases short and J 4 bases short, with 19 bases between.

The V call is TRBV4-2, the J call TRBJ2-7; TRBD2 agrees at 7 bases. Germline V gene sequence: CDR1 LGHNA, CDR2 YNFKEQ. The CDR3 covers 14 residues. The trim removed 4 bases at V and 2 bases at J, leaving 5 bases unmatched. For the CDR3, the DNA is TGTGCCAGCAGCCGGGGAGGGGATACCTACGAGCAGTACTTC. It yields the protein CASSRGGDTYEQYF.

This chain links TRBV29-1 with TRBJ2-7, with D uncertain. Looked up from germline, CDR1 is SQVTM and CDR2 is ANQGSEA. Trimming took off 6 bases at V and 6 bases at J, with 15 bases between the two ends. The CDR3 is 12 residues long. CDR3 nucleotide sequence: TGCAGCGTAGGAACCCCTCCTAGCGAGCAGTACTTC. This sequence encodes CSVGTPPSEQYF.

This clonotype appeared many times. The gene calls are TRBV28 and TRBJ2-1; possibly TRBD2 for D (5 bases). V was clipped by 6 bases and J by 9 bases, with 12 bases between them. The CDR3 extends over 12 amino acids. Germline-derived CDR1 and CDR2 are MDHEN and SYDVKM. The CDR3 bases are TGTGCCAGCAGCCAACTAGTAAGTGAGCAGTTCTTC. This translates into CASSQLVSEQFF.

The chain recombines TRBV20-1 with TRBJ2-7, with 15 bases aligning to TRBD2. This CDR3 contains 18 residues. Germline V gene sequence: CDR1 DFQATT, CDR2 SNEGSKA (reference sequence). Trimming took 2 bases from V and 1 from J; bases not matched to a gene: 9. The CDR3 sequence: CSARTPGLAGGRSYEQYF. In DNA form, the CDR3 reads TGCAGTGCTAGAACTCCGGGACTAGCGGGAGGCCGGTCCTACGAGCAGTACTTC.

The CDR3 loop is CASGAGPGDTQYF. The CDR3 region has the DNA TGTGCCAGCGGGGCGGGGCCAGGAGATACGCAGTATTTT. The J gene is TRBJ2-3, the V gene TRBV7-2; a weak D match, TRBD2 (6 bases). The CDR3 length is 13 residues. Germline V gene lookup returns CDR1 SGHTA and CDR2 FQGNSA. Trimming took 8 bases from V and 5 from J, leaving 14 bases between them.

DNA of the CDR3: TGCAGTGCCACCCAACTAGCGGGGAGTTACGAGCAGTACTTC. Its translation: CSATQLAGSYEQYF. The chain is built from TRBV20-1 and TRBJ2-7; 10 bases are a match to TRBD2. This CDR3 spans 14 amino acids. Germline CDR1 reads DFQATT; CDR2 reads SNEGSKA (reference sequence). Trimming cost V 6 bases and J 4 bases; bases outside gene matches: 9.

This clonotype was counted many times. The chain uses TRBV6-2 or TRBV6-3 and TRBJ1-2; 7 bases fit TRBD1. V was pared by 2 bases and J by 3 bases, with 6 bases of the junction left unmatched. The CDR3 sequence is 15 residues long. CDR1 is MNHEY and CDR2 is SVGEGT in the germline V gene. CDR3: CASSYDTGDYYGYTF. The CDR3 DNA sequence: TGTGCCAGCAGTTACGATACAGGGGATTACTATGGCTACACCTTC.

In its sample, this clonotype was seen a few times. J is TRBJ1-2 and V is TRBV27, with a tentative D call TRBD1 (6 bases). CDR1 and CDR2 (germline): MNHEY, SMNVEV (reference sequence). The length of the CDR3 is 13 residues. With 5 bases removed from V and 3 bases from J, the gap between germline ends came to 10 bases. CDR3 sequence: CASSDRQDYGYTF. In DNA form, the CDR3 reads TGTGCCAGCAGTGACAGGCAAGACTATGGCTACACCTTC.

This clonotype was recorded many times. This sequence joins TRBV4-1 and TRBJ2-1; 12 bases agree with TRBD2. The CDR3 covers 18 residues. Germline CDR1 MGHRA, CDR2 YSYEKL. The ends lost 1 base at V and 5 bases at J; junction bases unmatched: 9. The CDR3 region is CASSQALFGLAGNNEQFF. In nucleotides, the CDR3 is TGCGCCAGCAGCCAAGCACTATTCGGACTAGCGGGGAACAATGAGCAGTTCTTC.

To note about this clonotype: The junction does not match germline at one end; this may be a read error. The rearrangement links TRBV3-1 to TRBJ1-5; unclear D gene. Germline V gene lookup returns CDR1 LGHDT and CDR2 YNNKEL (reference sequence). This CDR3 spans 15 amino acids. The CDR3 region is CACSQDLQGNQPQHF. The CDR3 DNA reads TGTGCCTGCAGCCAAGATCTGCAGGGCAATCAGCCCCAGCATTTT.

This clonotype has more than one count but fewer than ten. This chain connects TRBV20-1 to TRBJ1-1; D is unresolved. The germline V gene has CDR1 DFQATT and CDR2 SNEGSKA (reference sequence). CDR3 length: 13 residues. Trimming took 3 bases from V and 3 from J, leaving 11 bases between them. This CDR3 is CSAREGAHTEAFF. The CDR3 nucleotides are TGCAGTGCTAGGGAGGGTGCACACACTGAAGCTTTCTTT.

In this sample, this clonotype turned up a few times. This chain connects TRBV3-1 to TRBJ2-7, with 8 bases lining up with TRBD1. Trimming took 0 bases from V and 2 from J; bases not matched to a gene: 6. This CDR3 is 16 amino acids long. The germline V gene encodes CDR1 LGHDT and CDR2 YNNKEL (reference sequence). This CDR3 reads CASSQDPATGAYEQYF. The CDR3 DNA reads TGTGCCAGCAGCCAAGACCCAGCGACAGGGGCCTACGAGCAGTACTTC.

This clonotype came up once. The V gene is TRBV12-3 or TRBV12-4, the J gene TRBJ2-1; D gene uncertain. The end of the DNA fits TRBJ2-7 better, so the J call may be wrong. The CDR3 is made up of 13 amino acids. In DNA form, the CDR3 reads TGTGCCAGTCTCTGGCAACCAGGATTGGAGCAGTACTTC. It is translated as CASLWQPGLEQYF.

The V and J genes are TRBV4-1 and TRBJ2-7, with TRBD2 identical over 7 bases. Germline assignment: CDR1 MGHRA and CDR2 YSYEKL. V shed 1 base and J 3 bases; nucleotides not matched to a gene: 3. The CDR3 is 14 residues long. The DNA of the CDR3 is TGCGCCAGCAGCCAAGGGACTAGAGACTACGAGCAGTACTTC. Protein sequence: CASSQGTRDYEQYF.

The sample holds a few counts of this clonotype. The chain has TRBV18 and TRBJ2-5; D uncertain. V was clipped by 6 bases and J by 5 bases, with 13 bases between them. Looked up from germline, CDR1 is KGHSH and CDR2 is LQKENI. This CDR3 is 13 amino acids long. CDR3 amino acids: CASSPEGAETQYF. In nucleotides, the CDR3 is TGTGCCAGCTCTCCCGAAGGTGCGGAGACCCAGTACTTC.

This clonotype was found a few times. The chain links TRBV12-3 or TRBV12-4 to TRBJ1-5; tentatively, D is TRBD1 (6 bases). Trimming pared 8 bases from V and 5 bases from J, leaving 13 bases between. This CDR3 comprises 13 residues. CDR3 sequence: CASHREGDQPQHF. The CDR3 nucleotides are TGTGCCAGCCATAGAGAGGGGGATCAGCCCCAGCATTTT.

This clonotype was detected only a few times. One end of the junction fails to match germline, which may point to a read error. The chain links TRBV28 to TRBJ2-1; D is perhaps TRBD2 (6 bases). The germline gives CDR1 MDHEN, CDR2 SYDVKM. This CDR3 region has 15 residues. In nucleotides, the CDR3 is TGTGCCAGCTTCGGGACTGAAGGACGCTACCATGAGCAGTTCTTC. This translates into CASFGTEGRYHEQFF.

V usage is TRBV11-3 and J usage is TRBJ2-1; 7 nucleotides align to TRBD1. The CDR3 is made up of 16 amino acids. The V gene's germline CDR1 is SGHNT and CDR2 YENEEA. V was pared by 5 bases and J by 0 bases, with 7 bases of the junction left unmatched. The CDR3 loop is CASSPGGRSSYNEQFF. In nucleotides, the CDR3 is TGTGCCAGCAGCCCAGGGGGTAGGAGCTCCTACAATGAGCAGTTCTTC.

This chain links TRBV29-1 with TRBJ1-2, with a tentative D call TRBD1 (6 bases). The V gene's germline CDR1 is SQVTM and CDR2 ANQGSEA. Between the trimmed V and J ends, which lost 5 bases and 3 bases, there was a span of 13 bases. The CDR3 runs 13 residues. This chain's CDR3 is CSVSGHRDYGYTF. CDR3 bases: TGCAGCGTTTCGGGACACCGAGACTATGGCTACACCTTC.

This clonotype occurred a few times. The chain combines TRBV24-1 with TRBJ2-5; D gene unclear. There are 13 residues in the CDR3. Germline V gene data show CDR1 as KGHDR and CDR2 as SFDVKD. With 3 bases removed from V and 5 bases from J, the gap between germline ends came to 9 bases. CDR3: CATSDPSRETQYF. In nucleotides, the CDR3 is TGTGCCACCAGTGATCCTTCCCGTGAGACCCAGTACTTC.

CDR3 DNA sequence: TGTGCCAGCAGCCGGTTAGTGGGAAATCGCTACGAGCAGTACTTC. Amino acid sequence: CASSRLVGNRYEQYF. V usage is TRBV9 and J usage is TRBJ2-7; no firm D call. The germline V gene encodes CDR1 SGDLS and CDR2 YYNGEE. CDR3 length: 15 amino acids. Between the trimmed V and J ends, which lost 4 bases and 3 bases, there was a span of 17 bases.

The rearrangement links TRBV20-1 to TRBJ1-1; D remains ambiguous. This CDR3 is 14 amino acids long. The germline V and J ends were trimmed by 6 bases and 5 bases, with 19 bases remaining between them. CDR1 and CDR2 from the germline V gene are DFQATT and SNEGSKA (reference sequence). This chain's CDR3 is CSALLPWGVTEAFF. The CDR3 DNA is TGCAGTGCGCTCCTCCCCTGGGGAGTTACTGAAGCTTTCTTT.

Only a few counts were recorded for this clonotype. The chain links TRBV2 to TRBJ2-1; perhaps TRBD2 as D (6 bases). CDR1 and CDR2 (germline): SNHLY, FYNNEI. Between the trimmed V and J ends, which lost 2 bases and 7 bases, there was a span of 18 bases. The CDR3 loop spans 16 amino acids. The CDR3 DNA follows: TGTGCCAGCAGTGAAATGGACTACCCAACCCTTAATGAGCAGTTCTTC. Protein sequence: CASSEMDYPTLNEQFF.